The present T cell receptor beta chain was sequenced within a study of CD8+ T cells in alopecia areata. The junction had 3 bases not matched to a gene; V was cut back by 5 bases and J by 1 base. The CDR3 is made up of 15 amino acids. Germline lookup yields CDR1 SEHNR and CDR2 FQNEAQ (reference sequence). Sequencing templates came from extracted RNA that was reverse transcribed into cDNA. Data came from immunoSEQ multiplex PCR; TCRdb stores just in-frame clones and leaves some out. The data show roughly 6,800 clones, 55% to 70% seen once. This clone occurred a few times. Lesional scalp punch biopsies and peripheral blood were collected from alopecia areata patients.

The source was skin, collected at week 0. The TCR originated in a human donor with alopecia areata. This chain connects TRBV7-9 to TRBJ2-3; 10 nucleotides match TRBD2. CDR3 loop: CASSRTSGGTDTQYF. Here the CDR3 DNA reads TGTGCCAGCAGCCGGACTAGCGGAGGCACAGATACGCAGTATTTT.